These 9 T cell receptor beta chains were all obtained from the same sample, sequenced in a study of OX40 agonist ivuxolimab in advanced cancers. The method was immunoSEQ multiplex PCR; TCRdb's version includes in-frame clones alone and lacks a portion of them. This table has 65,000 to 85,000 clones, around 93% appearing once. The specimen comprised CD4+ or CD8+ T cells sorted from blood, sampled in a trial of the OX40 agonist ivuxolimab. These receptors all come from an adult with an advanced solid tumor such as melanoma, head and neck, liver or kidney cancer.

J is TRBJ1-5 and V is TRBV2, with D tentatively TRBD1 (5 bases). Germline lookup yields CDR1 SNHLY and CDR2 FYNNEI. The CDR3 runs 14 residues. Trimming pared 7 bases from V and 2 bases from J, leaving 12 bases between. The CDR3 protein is CASTGDGRNQPQHF. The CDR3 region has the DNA TGTGCCAGCACTGGGGACGGACGCAATCAGCCCCAGCATTTT. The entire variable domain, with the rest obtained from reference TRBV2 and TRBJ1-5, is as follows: EPEVTQTPSHQVTQMGQEVILRCVPISNHLYFYWYRQILGQKVEFLVSFYNNEISEKSEIFDDQFSVERPDGSNFTLKIRSTKLEDSAMYFCASTGDGRNQPQHFGDGTRLSIL.

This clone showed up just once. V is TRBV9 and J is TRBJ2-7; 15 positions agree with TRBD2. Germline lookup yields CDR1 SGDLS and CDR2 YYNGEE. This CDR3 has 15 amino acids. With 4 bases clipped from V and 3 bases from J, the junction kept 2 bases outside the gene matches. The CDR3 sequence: CASSTGLAGGYEQYF. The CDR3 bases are TGTGCCAGCAGCACGGGACTAGCGGGAGGCTACGAGCAGTACTTC. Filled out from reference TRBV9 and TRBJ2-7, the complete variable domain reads DSGVTQTPKHLITATGQRVTLRCSPRSGDLSVYWYQQSLDQGLQFLIQYYNGEERAKGNILERFSAQQFPDLHSELNLSSLELGDSALYFCASSTGLAGGYEQYFGPGTRLTVT.

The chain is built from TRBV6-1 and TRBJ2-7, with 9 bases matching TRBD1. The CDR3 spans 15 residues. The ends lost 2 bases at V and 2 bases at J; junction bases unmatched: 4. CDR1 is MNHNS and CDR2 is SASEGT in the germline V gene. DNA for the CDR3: TGTGCCAGCAGTGAAAGGGACAGGGTGACCTACGAGCAGTACTTC. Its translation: CASSERDRVTYEQYF.

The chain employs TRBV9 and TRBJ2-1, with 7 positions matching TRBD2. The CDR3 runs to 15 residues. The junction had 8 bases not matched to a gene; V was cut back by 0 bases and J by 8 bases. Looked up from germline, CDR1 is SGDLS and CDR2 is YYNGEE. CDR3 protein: CASSVDGLAEYEQFF. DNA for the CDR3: TGTGCCAGCAGCGTAGATGGGCTAGCGGAATATGAGCAGTTCTTC.

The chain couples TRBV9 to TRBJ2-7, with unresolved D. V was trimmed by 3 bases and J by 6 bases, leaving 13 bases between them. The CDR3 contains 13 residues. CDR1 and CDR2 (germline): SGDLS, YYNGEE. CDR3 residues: CASSAPSSVEQYF. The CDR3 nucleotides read TGTGCCAGCAGCGCCCCCAGTTCGGTCGAGCAGTACTTC.

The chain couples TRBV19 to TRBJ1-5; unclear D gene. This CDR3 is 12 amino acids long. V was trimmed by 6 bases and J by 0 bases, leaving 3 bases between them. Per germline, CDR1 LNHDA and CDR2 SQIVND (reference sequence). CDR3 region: CASRHSNQPQHF. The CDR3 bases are TGTGCCAGTAGACATAGCAATCAGCCCCAGCATTTT.

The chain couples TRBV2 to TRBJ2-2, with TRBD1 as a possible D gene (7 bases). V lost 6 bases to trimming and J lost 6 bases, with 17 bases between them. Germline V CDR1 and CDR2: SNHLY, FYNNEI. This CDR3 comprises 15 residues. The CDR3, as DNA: TGTGCCAGCAGCCCAGACAGGGACTGGTCCGGGGAGCTGTTTTTT. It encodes CASSPDRDWSGELFF.

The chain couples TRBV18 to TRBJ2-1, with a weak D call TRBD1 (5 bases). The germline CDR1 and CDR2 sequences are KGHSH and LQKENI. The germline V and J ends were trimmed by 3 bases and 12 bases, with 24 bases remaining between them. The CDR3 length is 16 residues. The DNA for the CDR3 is TGTGCCAGCTCACCCCCCCTGGGGCCTACTTCTGTCTGGCAGTTCTTC. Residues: CASSPPLGPTSVWQFF. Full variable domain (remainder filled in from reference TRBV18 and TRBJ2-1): NAGVMQNPRHLVRRRGQEARLRCSPMKGHSHVYWYRQLPEEGLKFMVYLQKENIIDESGMPKERFSAEFPKEGPSILRIQQVVRGDSAAYFCASSPPLGPTSVWQFFGPGTRLTVL.

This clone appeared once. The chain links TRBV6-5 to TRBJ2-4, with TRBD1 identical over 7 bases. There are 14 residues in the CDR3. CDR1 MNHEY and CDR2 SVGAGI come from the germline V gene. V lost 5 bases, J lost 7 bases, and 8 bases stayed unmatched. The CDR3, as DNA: TGTGCCAGCAGTCCGACAGGGATTGGGAACATTCAGTACTTC. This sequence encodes CASSPTGIGNIQYF.